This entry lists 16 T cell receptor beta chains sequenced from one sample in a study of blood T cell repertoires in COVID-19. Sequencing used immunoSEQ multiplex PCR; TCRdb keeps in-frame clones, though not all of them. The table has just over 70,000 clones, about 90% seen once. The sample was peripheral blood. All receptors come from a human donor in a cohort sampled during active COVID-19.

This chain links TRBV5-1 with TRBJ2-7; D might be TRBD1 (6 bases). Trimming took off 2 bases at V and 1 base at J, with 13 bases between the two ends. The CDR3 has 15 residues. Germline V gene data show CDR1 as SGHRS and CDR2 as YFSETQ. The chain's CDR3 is CASSFARTGSYEQYF. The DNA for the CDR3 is TGCGCCAGCAGCTTCGCCCGAACAGGGTCCTACGAGCAGTACTTC.

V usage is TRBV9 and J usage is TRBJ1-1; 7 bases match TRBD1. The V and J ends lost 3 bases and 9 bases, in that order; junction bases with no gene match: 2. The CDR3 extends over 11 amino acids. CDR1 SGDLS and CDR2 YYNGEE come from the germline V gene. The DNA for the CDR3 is TGTGCCAGCAGCGGGGGACAGAAAGCTTTCTTT. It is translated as CASSGGQKAFF.

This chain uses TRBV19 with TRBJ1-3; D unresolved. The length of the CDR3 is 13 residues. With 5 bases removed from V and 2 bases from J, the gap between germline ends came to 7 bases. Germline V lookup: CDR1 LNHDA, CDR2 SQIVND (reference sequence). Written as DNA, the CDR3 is TGTGCCAGTAGTCTCCGTACTGGAAACACCATATATTTT. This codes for CASSLRTGNTIYF.

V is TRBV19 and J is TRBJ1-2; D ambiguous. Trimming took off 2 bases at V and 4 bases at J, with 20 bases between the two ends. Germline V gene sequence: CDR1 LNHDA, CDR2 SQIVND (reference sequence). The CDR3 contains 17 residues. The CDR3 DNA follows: TGTGCCAGTAGTATAAGCGGTGACCTAGTCCCGGGCTATGGCTACACCTTC. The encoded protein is CASSISGDLVPGYGYTF.

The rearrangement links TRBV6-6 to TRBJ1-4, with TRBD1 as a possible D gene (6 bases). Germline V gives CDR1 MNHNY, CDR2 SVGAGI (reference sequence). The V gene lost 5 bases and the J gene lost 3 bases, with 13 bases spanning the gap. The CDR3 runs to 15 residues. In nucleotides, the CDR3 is TGTGCCAGCAGTGCCTTAGGGGGTCCTAATGAAAAACTGTTTTTT. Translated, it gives CASSALGGPNEKLFF.

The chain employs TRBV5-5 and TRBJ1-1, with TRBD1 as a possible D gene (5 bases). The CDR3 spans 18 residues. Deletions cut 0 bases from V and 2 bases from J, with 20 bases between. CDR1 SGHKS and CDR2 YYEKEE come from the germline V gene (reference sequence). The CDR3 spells CASSLDMRGSVRNTEAFF. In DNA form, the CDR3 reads TGTGCCAGCAGCTTGGATATGCGGGGGTCCGTACGCAACACTGAAGCTTTCTTT.

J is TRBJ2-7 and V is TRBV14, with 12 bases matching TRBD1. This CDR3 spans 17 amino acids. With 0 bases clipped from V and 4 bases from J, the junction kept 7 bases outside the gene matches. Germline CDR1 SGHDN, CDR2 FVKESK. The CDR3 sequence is CASSQEVGQGALYEQYF. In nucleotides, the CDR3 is TGTGCCAGCAGCCAAGAGGTGGGACAGGGGGCTTTGTACGAGCAGTACTTC.

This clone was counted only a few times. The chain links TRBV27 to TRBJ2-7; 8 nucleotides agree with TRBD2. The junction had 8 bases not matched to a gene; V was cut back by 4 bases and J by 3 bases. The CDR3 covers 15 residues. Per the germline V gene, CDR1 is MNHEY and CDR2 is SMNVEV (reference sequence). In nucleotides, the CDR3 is TGTGCCAGCAGTTATGCGGGGGGCTCTAACTACGAGCAGTACTTC. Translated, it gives CASSYAGGSNYEQYF.

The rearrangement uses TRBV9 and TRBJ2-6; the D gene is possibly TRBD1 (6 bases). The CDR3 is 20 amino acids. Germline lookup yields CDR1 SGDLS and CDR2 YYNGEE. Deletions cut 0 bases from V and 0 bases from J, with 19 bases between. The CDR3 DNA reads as TGTGCCAGCAGCGTAGATACGCCGGGACACCCTTCCTCTGGGGCCAACGTCCTGACTTTC. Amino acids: CASSVDTPGHPSSGANVLTF. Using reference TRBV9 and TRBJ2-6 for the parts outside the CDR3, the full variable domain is DSGVTQTPKHLITATGQRVTLRCSPRSGDLSVYWYQQSLDQGLQFLIQYYNGEERAKGNILERFSAQQFPDLHSELNLSSLELGDSALYFCASSVDTPGHPSSGANVLTFGAGSRLTVL.

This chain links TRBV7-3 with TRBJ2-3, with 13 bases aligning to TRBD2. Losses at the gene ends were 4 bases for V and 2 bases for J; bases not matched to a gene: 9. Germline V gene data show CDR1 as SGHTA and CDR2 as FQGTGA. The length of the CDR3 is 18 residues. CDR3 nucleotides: TGTGCCAGCAGCTCGACTAGCGGGGGGTCTTCGCCCACAGATACGCAGTATTTT. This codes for CASSSTSGGSSPTDTQYF.

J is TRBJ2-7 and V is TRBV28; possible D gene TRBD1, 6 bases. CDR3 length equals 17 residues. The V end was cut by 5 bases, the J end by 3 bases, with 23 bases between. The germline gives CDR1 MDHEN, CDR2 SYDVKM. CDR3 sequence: CASSPNDRRRPIYEQYF. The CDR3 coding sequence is TGTGCCAGCAGTCCGAACGACAGGAGACGACCCATCTACGAGCAGTACTTC.

The CDR3 DNA is TGTGCCAGCAGCTTGGACAGGGGGTTCTCCTACGAGCAGTACTTC. Translated: CASSLDRGFSYEQYF. The rearrangement joins TRBV5-5 to TRBJ2-7; 8 bases agree with TRBD1. The germline V gene has CDR1 SGHKS and CDR2 YYEKEE (reference sequence). The trim removed 0 bases at V and 0 bases at J, leaving 2 bases unmatched. The CDR3 loop spans 15 amino acids.

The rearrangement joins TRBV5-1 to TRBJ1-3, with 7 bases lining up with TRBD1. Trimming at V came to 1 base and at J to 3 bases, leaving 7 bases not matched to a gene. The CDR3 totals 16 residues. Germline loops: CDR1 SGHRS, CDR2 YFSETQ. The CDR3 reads CASSLSDRAGGNTIYF. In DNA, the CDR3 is TGCGCCAGCAGCTTGTCTGACAGGGCAGGTGGAAACACCATATATTTT. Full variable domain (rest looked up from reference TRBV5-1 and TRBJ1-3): KAGVTQTPRYLIKTRGQQVTLSCSPISGHRSVSWYQQTPGQGLQFLFEYFSETQRNKGNFPGRFSGRQFSNSRSEMNVSTLELGDSALYLCASSLSDRAGGNTIYFGEGSWLTVV.

The CDR3 loop reads CASSPPRQGTYEQYF. The CDR3 nucleotides are TGTGCCAGCAGCCCACCTCGTCAGGGCACCTACGAGCAGTACTTC. The rearrangement joins TRBV28 to TRBJ2-7; maybe TRBD1 (5 bases). This CDR3 has 15 residues. V dropped 6 bases and J dropped 2 bases, with 17 bases sitting between them. Per the germline V gene, CDR1 is MDHEN and CDR2 is SYDVKM.

CDR3 in DNA: TGTGCCAGCGGGGACACTGGGGCCAACGTCCTGACTTTC. Its protein product is CASGDTGANVLTF. J is TRBJ2-6 and V is TRBV7-9; D may be TRBD1 (6 bases). Germline V CDR1 and CDR2: SEHNR, FQNEAQ (reference sequence). This CDR3 has 13 residues. The V end was cut by 8 bases, the J end by 2 bases, with 7 bases between.

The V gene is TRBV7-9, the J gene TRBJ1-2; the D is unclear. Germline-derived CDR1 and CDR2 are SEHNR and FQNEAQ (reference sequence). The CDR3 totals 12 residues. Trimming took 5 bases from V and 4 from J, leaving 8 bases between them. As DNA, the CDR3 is TGTGCCAGCAGCACAAGTTCCTATGGCTACACCTTC. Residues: CASSTSSYGYTF.